The 5 T cell receptor beta chains below were found in one sample sequenced in a study of control samples from healthy donors and cancer patients. Produced via immunoSEQ multiplex PCR; TCRdb's table is partial and in-frame only. The data show some 160,000 clones, around 95% seen once. The sequenced sample consisted of blood. The receptors derive from a woman between 40 and 50 years old in good health.

This rearrangement joins TRBV4-3 to TRBJ1-1; 12 bases are a match to TRBD1. Germline V lookup: CDR1 LGHNA, CDR2 YSLEER. Trimming took 1 base from V and 2 from J; bases not matched to a gene: 5. This CDR3 contains 17 residues. CDR3 nucleotides: TGCGCCAGCAGCCAAGGGGGACAGGGGGCTAGTAACACTGAAGCTTTCTTT. It yields the protein CASSQGGQGASNTEAFF.

V gene TRBV9 combines with J gene TRBJ2-4; D remains ambiguous. This CDR3 has 14 residues. V was pared by 0 bases and J by 5 bases, with 9 bases between. The germline V gene has CDR1 SGDLS and CDR2 YYNGEE. CDR3 amino acids: CASSVAELENIQYF. CDR3 nucleotide sequence: TGTGCCAGCAGCGTAGCCGAACTGGAAAACATTCAGTACTTC.

J is TRBJ1-2 and V is TRBV7-9, with D possibly matching TRBD1 (5 bases). The CDR3 extends over 14 amino acids. Trimming removed 1 base from V and 3 bases from J, with 9 bases in between. From germline, CDR1 is SEHNR and CDR2 FQNEAQ (reference sequence). CDR3 in DNA: TGTGCCAGCAGCTTAGGCGGCAGGGACTATGGCTACACCTTC. It encodes CASSLGGRDYGYTF.

The chain is built from TRBV6-7 and TRBJ2-7; D is undetermined. TRBV6-7 falls under the ORF class, with uncertain function. Trimming took 2 bases from V and 9 from J, leaving 11 bases between them. The CDR3 contains 12 residues. CDR3 amino acids: CASSYPLLSQYF. The CDR3 DNA reads TGTGCCAGCAGTTACCCGCTACTTTCGCAGTACTTC.

J is TRBJ2-3 and V is TRBV10-3; 7 bases match TRBD1. The CDR3 loop spans 14 amino acids. Germline V CDR1 and CDR2: ENHRY, SYGVKD. V dropped 6 bases and J dropped 3; count of bases not matched to a gene: 6. CDR3 loop: CAIRWAGGTDTQYF. DNA of the CDR3: TGTGCCATCAGGTGGGCAGGGGGAACAGATACGCAGTATTTT.